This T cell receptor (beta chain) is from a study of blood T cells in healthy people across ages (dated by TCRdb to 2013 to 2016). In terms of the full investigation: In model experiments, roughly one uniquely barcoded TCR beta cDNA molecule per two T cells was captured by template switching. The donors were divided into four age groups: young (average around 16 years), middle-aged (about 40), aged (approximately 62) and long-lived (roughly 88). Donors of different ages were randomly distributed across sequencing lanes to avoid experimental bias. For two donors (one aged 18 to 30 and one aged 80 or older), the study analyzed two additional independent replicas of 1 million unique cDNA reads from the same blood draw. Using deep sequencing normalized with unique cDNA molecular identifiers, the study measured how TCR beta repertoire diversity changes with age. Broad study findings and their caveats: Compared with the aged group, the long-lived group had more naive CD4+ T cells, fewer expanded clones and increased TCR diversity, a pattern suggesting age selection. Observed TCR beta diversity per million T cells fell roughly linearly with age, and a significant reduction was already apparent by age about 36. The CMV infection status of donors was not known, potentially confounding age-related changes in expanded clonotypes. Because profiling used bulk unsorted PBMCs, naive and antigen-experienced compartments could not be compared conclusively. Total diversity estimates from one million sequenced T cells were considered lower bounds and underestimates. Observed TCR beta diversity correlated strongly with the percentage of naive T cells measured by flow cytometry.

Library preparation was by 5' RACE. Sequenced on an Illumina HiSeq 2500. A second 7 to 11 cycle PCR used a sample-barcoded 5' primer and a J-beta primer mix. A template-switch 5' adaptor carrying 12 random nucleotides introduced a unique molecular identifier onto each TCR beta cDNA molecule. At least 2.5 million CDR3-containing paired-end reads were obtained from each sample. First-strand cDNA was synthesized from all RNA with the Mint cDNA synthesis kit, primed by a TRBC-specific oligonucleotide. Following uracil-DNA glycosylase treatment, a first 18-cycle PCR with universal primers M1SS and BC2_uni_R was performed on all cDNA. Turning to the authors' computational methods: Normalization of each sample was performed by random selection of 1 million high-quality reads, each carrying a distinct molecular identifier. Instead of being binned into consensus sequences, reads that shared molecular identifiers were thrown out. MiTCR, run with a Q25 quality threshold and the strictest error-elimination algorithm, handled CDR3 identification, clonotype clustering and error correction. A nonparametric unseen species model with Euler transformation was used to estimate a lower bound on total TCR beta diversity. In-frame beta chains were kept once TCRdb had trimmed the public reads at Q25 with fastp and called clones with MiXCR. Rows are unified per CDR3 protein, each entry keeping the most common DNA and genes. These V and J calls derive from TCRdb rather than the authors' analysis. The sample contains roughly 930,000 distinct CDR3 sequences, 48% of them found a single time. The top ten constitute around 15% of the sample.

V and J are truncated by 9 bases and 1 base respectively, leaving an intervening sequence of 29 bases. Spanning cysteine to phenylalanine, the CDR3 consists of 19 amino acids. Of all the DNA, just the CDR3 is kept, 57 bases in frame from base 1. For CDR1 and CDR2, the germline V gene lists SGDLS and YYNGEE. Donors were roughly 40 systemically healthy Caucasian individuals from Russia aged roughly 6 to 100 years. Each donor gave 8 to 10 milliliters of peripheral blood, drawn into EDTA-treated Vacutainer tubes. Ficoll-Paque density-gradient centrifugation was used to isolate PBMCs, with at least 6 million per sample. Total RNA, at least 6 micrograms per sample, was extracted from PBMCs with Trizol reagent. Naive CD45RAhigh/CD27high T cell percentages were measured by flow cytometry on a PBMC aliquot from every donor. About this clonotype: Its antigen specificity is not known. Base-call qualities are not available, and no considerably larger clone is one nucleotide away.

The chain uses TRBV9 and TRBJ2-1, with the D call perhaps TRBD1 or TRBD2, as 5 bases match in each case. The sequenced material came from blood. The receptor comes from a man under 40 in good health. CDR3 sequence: CANAEGHEGGLWSYNEQFF. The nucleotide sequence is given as TGTGCCAATGCAGAGGGGCATGAGGGTGGGCTATGGTCCTACAATGAGCAGTTCTTC.